One sample yielded the 5 T cell receptor beta chains listed below, sequenced in a study of cytomegalovirus exposure and HLA in healthy donors (dated by TCRdb to 2016 to 2017). To prepare the library, the immunoSEQ multiplex PCR assay was applied. A mixture of 60 forward primers for TCR Vbeta segments and 13 reverse primers for TCR Jbeta segments was used in the multiplex PCR. The table comes from immuneACCESS by way of TCRdb, which keeps in-frame sequences with V and J called. Part of the clones is missing from these tables; in studies checked, under half for an unresolved V gene and the rest for unknown reasons. In this sample the table shows some 96,000 clones, about 80% of which occur a single time. The ten largest make up 1.5% to 2% of the sample. Material: PBMCs. The source is a man in his forties or fifties in good health and CMV-seronegative.

Notes on this clone: The same CDR3 is also encoded by other DNA sequences in this sample. The gene calls are TRBV30 and TRBJ1-2; D perhaps matches TRBD1 (6 bases). Germline V CDR1 and CDR2: GTSNPN, SVGIG (reference sequence). Trimming stripped 0 bases from V and 8 bases from J, with 16 bases between. CDR3 length equals 14 residues. CDR3 DNA sequence: TGTGCCTGGAGTGTACCGAGGCAGGGGATAGGCTACACCTTC. It translates to CAWSVPRQGIGYTF.

In this sample, this clone turned up a few times. The sample carries other DNA sequences with the same CDR3. The chain couples TRBV19 to TRBJ1-1; TRBD1 agrees at 8 bases. This CDR3 is built from 14 residues. J lost 2 bases, V lost 5 bases, and 4 bases had no gene match. Germline V gene data show CDR1 as LNHDA and CDR2 as SQIVND (reference sequence). CDR3 residues: CASSAQGGNTEAFF. The CDR3 coding sequence is TGTGCCAGTAGTGCACAGGGGGGAAACACTGAAGCTTTCTTT.

The V gene is TRBV6-4, the J gene TRBJ2-1; TRBD2 matches 8 bases. Trimming cost V 5 bases and J 0 bases; bases outside gene matches: 9. The CDR3 has 17 amino acids. The germline CDR1 and CDR2 sequences are MRHNA and SNTAGT. The chain's CDR3 is CASSQTGGTSSYNEQFF. The CDR3 nucleotides read TGTGCCAGCAGTCAAACGGGGGGGACCAGCTCCTACAATGAGCAGTTCTTC.

This clone was recorded a few times. This chain uses TRBV10-3 with TRBJ2-5, with TRBD1 matching 9 bases. CDR3 length: 15 residues. V was clipped by 6 bases and J by 3 bases; unmatched bases: 8. Germline loops: CDR1 ENHRY, CDR2 SYGVKD. The CDR3: CAISGTGLSEETQYF. CDR3 coding DNA: TGTGCCATCAGCGGGACAGGGTTAAGCGAAGAGACCCAGTACTTC.

The chain couples TRBV7-8 to TRBJ2-7, with D tentatively TRBD2 (6 bases). V was trimmed by 5 bases and J by 6 bases, leaving 17 bases between them. Germline CDR1 reads SGHVS; CDR2 reads FQNEAQ. The CDR3 totals 14 residues. The CDR3 region is CASSPVAVGAEQYF. The CDR3 nucleotides read TGTGCCAGCAGCCCGGTAGCGGTAGGGGCCGAGCAGTACTTC.